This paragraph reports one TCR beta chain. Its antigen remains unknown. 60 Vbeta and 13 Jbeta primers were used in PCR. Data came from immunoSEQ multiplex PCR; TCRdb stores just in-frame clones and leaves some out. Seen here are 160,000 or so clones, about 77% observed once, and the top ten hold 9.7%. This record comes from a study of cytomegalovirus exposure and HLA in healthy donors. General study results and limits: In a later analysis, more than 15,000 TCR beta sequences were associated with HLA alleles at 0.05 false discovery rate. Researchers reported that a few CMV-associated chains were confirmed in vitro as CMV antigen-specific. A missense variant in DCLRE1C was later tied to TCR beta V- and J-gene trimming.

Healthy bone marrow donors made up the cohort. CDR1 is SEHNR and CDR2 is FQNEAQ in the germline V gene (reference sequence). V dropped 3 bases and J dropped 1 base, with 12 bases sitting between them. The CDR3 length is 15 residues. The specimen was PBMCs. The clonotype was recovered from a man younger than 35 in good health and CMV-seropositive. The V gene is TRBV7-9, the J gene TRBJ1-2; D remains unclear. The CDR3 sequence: CASSFSGNSNYGYTF. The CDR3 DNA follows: TGTGCCAGCAGCTTTTCGGGGAACAGTAACTATGGCTACACCTTC.